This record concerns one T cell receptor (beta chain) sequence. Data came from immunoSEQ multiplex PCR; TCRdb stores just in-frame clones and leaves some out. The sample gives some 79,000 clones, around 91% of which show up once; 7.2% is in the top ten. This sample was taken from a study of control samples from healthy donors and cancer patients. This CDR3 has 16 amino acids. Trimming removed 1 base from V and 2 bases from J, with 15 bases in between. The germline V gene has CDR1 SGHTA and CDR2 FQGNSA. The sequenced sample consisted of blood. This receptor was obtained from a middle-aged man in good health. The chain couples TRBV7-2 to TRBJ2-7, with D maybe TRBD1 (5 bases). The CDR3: CASSLVGVGATYEQYF. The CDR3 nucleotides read TGTGCCAGCAGCTTAGTAGGGGTAGGGGCGACCTACGAGCAGTACTTC.